The sequence of this T cell receptor (beta chain) was determined in a study of shared clonotypes between healthy human individuals. On the study more broadly: There were three CD4 naive, three CD4 memory, two CD8 naive and one CD8 memory plates per donor.

Trimming removed 5 bases at V and 1 base at J, with 11 bases between. CDR1 and CDR2 from the germline V gene are SGHAT and FQNNGV. The CDR3 loop spans 14 amino acids. Naive CD8 cells, CD45RO-negative and positively selected for CCR7, excluded terminally differentiated effector memory CD45RA+ cells. Study-level findings and limits: Non-shared clonotypes had lower generation probabilities than clonotypes shared by all four sorted-subset donors. Researchers found naive subsets generally carried larger estimated richness than memory subsets.

Deep-level settings were used for running the assay. Generated by immunoSEQ multiplex PCR, the TCRdb table keeps only in-frame clones and is missing some. The data hold some 2.1 million clones, with around 93% observed a single time. Of note for this clone: Antigen: not known.

The source is a man younger than 30 in good health. Some clones in this sample may be carry-over from other donors' samples. Sequencing used naive CD8+ T cells from PBMCs. The V call is TRBV11-2, the J call TRBJ1-1, with D perhaps matching TRBD1 (6 bases). The CDR3 region has the DNA TGTGCCAGCAGCGCCAGGGGACCGAACACTGAAGCTTTCTTT. Translation gives CASSARGPNTEAFF. Based on the CDR3 plus reference TRBV11-2 and TRBJ1-1, the full variable domain is EAGVAQSPRYKIIEKRQSVAFWCNPISGHATLYWYQQILGQGPKLLIQFQNNGVVDDSQLPKDRFSAERLKGVDSTLKIQPAKLEDSAVYLCASSARGPNTEAFFGQGTRLTVV.